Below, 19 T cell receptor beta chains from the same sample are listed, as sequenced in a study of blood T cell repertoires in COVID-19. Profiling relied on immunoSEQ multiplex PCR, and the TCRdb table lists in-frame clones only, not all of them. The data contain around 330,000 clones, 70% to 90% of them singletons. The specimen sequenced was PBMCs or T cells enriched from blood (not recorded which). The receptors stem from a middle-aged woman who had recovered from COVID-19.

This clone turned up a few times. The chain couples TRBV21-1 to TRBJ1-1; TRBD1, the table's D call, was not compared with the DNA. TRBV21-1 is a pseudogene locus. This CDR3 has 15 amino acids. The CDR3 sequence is CASSPGWDREAEAFF. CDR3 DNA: TGTGCCAGCAGTCCCGGGTGGGACAGGGAAGCTGAAGCTTTCTTT.

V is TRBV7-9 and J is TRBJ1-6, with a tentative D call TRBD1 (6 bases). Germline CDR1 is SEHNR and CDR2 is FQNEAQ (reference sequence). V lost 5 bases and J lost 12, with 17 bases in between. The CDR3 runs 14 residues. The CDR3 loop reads CASSQQTGQGPLHF. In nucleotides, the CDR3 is TGTGCCAGCAGCCAGCAGACGGGACAAGGACCCCTCCACTTT.

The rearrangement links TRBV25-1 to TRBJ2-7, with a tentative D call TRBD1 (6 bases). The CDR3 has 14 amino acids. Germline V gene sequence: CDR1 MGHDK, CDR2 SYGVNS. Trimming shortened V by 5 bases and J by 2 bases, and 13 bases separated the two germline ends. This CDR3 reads CASSRRDTAYEQYF. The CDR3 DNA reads TGTGCCAGCAGTCGTCGGGACACAGCCTACGAGCAGTACTTC.

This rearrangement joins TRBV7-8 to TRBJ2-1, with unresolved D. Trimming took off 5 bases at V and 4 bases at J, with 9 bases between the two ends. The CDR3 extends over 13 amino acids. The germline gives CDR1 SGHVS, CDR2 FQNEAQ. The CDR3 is CASSPFRYNEQFF. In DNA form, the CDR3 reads TGTGCCAGCAGCCCGTTTCGGTACAATGAGCAGTTCTTC.

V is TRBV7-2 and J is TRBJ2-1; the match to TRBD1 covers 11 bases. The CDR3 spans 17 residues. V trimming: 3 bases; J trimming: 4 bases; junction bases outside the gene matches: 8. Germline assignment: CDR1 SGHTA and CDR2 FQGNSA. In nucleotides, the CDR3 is TGTGCCAGCAGCTTTAGCACCGGGACAGGGGGATACAATGAGCAGTTCTTC. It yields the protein CASSFSTGTGGYNEQFF.

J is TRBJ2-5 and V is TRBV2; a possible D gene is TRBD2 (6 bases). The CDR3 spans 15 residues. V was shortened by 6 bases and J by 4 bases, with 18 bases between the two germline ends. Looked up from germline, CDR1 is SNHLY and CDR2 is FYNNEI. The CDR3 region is CASRSRDSKGETQYF. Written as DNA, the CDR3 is TGTGCCAGCAGGTCCCGGGACTCGAAGGGAGAGACCCAGTACTTC.

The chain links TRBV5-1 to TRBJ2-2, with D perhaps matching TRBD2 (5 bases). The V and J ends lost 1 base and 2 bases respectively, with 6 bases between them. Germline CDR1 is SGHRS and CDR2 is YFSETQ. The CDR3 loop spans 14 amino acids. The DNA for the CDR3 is TGCGCCAGCAGCTTGCCTAGCAACACCGGGGAGCTGTTTTTT. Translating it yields CASSLPSNTGELFF.

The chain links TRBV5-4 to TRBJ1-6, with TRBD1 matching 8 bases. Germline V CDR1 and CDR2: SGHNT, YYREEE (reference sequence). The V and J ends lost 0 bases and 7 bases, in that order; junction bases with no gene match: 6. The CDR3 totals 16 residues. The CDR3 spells CASSLAGQGRNSPLHF. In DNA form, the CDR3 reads TGTGCCAGCAGCTTGGCCGGACAGGGTCGGAATTCACCCCTCCACTTT. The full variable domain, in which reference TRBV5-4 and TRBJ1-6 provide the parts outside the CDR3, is ETGVTQSPTHLIKTRGQQVTLRCSSQSGHNTVSWYQQALGQGPQFIFQYYREEENGRGNFPPRFSGLQFPNYSSELNVNALELDDSALYLCASSLAGQGRNSPLHFGNGTRLTVT.

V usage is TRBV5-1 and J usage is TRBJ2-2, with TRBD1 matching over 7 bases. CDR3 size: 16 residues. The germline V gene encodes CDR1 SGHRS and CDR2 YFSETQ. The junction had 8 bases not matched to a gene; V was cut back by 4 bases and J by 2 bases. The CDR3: CASSARTGKNTGELFF. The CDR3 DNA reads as TGCGCCAGCAGCGCCCGGACAGGAAAAAACACCGGGGAGCTGTTTTTT.

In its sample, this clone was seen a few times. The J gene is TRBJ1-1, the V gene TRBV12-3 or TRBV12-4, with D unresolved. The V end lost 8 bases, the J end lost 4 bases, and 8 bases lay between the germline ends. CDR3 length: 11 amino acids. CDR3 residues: CASASGTEAFF. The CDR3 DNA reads TGTGCCAGCGCGAGTGGCACTGAAGCTTTCTTT.

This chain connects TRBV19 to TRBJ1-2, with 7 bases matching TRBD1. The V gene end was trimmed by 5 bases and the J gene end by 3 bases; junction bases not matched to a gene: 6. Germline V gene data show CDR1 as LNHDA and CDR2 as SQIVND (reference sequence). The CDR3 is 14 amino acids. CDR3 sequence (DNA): TGTGCCAGTAGTGCAACAGGGGCCGACTATGGCTACACCTTC. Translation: CASSATGADYGYTF.

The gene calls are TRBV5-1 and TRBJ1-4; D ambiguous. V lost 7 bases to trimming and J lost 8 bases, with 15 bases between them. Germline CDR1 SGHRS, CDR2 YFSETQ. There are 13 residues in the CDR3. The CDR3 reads CASGPNRSEKLFF. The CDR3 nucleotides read TGCGCCAGCGGGCCGAACCGAAGCGAAAAACTGTTTTTT.

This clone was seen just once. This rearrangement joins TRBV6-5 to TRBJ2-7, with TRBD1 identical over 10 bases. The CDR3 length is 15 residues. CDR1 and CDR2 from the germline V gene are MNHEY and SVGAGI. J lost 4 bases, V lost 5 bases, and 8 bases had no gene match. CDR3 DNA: TGTGCCAGCAGTCCCCGGACAGGGGGGAGTTACGAGCAGTACTTC. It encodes CASSPRTGGSYEQYF.

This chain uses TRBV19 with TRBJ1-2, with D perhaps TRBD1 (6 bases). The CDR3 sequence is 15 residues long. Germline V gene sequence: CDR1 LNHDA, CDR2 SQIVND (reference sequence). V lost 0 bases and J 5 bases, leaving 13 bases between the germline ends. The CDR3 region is CASSIDRDNFYGYTF. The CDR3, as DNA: TGTGCCAGTAGTATAGATCGGGACAACTTTTATGGCTACACCTTC.

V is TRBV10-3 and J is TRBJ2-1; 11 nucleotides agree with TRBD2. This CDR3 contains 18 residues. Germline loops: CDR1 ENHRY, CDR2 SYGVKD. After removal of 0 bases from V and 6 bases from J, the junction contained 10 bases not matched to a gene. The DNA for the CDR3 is TGTGCCATCAGTGAGTCGGTTAGACTAGCGGGAAGCCCCAATGAGCAGTTCTTC. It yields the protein CAISESVRLAGSPNEQFF.

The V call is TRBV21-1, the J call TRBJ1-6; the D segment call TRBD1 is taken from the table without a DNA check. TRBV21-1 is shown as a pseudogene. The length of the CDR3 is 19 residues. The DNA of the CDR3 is TGTGCCAGCAGCACTATCACTCATTGCCGGGACAGGGTTAATTCACCCCTCCACTTT. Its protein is CASSTITHCRDRVNSPLHF.

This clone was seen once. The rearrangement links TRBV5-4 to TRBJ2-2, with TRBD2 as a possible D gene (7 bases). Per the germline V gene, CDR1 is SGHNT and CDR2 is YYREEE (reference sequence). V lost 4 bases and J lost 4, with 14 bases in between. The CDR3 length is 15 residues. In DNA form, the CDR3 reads TGTGCCAGCAGCCGGGGGCTAGCGGCCACCGGGGAGCTGTTTTTT. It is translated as CASSRGLAATGELFF.

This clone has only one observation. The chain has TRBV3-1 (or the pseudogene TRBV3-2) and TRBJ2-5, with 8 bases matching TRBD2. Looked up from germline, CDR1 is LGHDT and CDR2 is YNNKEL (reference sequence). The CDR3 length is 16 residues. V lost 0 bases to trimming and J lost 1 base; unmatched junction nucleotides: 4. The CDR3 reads CASSQELAGRQETQYF. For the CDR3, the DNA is TGTGCCAGCAGCCAAGAATTAGCGGGGCGCCAAGAGACCCAGTACTTC.

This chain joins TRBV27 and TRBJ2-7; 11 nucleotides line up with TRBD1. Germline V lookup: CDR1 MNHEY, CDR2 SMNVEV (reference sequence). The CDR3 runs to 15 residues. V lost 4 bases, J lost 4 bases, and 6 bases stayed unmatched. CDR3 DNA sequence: TGTGCCAGCAGTTCCCCAGGACAGGGGGCTTACGAGCAGTACTTC. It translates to CASSSPGQGAYEQYF.